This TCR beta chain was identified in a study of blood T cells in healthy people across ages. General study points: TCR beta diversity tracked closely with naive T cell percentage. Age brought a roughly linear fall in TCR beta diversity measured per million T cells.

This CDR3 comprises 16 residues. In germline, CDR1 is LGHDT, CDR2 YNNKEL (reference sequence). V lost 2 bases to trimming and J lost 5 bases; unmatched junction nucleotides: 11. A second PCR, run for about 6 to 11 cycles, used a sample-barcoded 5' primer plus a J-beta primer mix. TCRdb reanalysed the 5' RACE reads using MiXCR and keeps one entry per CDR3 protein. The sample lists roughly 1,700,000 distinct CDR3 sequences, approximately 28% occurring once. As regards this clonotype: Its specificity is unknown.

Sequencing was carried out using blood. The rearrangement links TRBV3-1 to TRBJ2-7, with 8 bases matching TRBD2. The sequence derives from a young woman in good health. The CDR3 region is CASSQTSGSGSDEQYF. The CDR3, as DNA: TGTGCCAGCAGCCAAACAAGCGGGAGTGGGAGCGACGAGCAGTACTTC.